The 11 T cell receptor beta chains below all came from one sample that was sequenced in a study of shared clonotypes between healthy human individuals. The table came from immunoSEQ multiplex PCR; TCRdb's copy has only in-frame clones and leaves some out. The sample lists roughly 1,500,000 clones; nearly 99% were seen once. Sequencing was performed on naive CD4+ T cells sorted from blood. Subset defined: CD45RA+ positively selected. Receptors were obtained from a man aged 30 to 45 in good health.

This clone was detected once. The genes are TRBV18 and TRBJ2-7; TRBD1 matches 11 bases. CDR3 length equals 14 residues. Trimming removed 6 bases from V and 3 bases from J; junction bases left unmatched: 4. Germline CDR1 KGHSH, CDR2 LQKENI. DNA of the CDR3: TGTGCCAGCTCCTACGGGACAGGGGGCTACGAGCAGTACTTC. Its protein is CASSYGTGGYEQYF. The full variable domain, rest sourced from reference TRBV18 and TRBJ2-7, is NAGVMQNPRHLVRRRGQEARLRCSPMKGHSHVYWYRQLPEEGLKFMVYLQKENIIDESGMPKERFSAEFPKEGPSILRIQQVVRGDSAAYFCASSYGTGGYEQYFGPGTRLTVT.

This clone was picked up one time. The chain recombines TRBV9 with TRBJ1-1, with D unresolved. Trimming pared 4 bases from V and 5 bases from J, leaving 12 bases between. The CDR3 contains 13 residues. Germline CDR1 is SGDLS and CDR2 is YYNGEE. CDR3 loop: CASSRRDVTEAFF. CDR3 in DNA: TGTGCCAGCAGCCGACGAGACGTGACTGAAGCTTTCTTT.

The rearrangement links TRBV25-1 to TRBJ1-1; possible D gene TRBD1, 5 bases. The V end lost 0 bases, the J end lost 3 bases, and 11 bases lay between the germline ends. The germline V gene encodes CDR1 MGHDK and CDR2 SYGVNS. The CDR3 is made up of 15 amino acids. The CDR3 protein is CASSEYPGGDTEAFF. CDR3 bases: TGTGCCAGCAGTGAATATCCAGGAGGGGACACTGAAGCTTTCTTT. Based on the CDR3 plus reference TRBV25-1 and TRBJ1-1, the full variable domain is EADIYQTPRYLVIGTGKKITLECSQTMGHDKMYWYQQDPGMELHLIHYSYGVNSTEKGDLSSESTVSRIRTEHFPLTLESARPSHTSQYLCASSEYPGGDTEAFFGQGTRLTVV.

The chain carries TRBV5-4 and TRBJ2-1, with 9 bases fitting TRBD2. CDR1 is SGHNT and CDR2 is YYREEE in the germline V gene (reference sequence). This CDR3 spans 14 amino acids. V dropped 6 bases and J dropped 3; count of bases not matched to a gene: 4. CDR3 sequence (DNA): TGTGCCAGCACCTTAGCGGGAGACTACAATGAGCAGTTCTTC. Its translation is CASTLAGDYNEQFF.

A remark on this clone: At one end the junction does not follow the germline gene, possibly because of a read error. V and J are TRBV28 and TRBJ2-1, with D possibly being TRBD2 (6 bases). CDR3 length: 16 amino acids. CDR1 is MDHEN, CDR2 SYDVKM, per germline. The CDR3 DNA reads TGTGCCAGCAGTACACCAGGAGGCGGGACTCTCAATGGGCAGTTCTTC. Translated, it gives CASSTPGGGTLNGQFF.

This clone has a single count. V is TRBV2 and J is TRBJ2-5; D ambiguous. Per the germline V gene, CDR1 is SNHLY and CDR2 is FYNNEI. The CDR3 sequence is 13 residues long. Trimming removed 11 bases from V and 5 bases from J, with 18 bases in between. The CDR3 region has the DNA TGTGCCGGGGTGGGCAGGACGTATGAGACCCAGTACTTC. Translation gives CAGVGRTYETQYF.

The rearrangement uses TRBV29-1 and TRBJ1-2, with D maybe TRBD1 (6 bases). Trimming stripped 4 bases from V and 0 bases from J, with 12 bases between. Germline V gives CDR1 SQVTM, CDR2 ANQGSEA. This CDR3 is built from 14 residues. CDR3: CSVGGGQANYGYTF. The CDR3 coding sequence is TGCAGCGTTGGAGGGGGTCAAGCTAACTATGGCTACACCTTC.

Comments on this clone: Other DNA sequences in the sample encode the same CDR3. The V call is TRBV5-1, the J call TRBJ2-1; 8 bases align to TRBD2. The CDR3 totals 15 residues. CDR1 is SGHRS, CDR2 YFSETQ, per germline. The V segment lost 3 bases and the J segment 4 bases; nucleotides outside the gene matches: 6. CDR3 sequence (DNA): TGCGCCAGCAGCTCTACCGGGACTAGTTACAATGAGCAGTTCTTC. The encoded protein is CASSSTGTSYNEQFF.

This rearrangement joins TRBV5-4 to TRBJ2-7; the D gene is possibly TRBD2 (6 bases). The CDR3 is 14 residues long. Trimming cost V 4 bases and J 6 bases, with 17 bases left between them. The germline gives CDR1 SGHNT, CDR2 YYREEE (reference sequence). CDR3: CASSGEEGRTEQYF. The CDR3 DNA follows: TGTGCCAGCAGCGGAGAGGAGGGCCGTACCGAGCAGTACTTC. The variable domain in full, with the rest retrieved from reference TRBV5-4 and TRBJ2-7, is ETGVTQSPTHLIKTRGQQVTLRCSSQSGHNTVSWYQQALGQGPQFIFQYYREEENGRGNFPPRFSGLQFPNYSSELNVNALELDDSALYLCASSGEEGRTEQYFGPGTRLTVT.

The rearrangement joins TRBV7-2 to TRBJ2-7; 8 nucleotides line up with TRBD1. Germline CDR1 and CDR2: SGHTA and FQGNSA. Trimming removed 5 bases from V and 3 bases from J; junction bases left unmatched: 9. The CDR3 length is 15 residues. CDR3 nucleotide sequence: TGTGCCAGCAGCGGCCAGACAGGGGTCGGCTACGAGCAGTACTTC. This sequence encodes CASSGQTGVGYEQYF.

The chain joins TRBV5-6 to TRBJ1-4; TRBD1 matches at 8 bases. Germline CDR1 reads SGHDT; CDR2 reads YYEEEE. The CDR3 runs to 15 residues. The ends lost 4 bases at V and 6 bases at J; junction bases unmatched: 8. CDR3 sequence reads: CASSPWTGSDEKLFF. The CDR3 DNA is TGTGCCAGCAGCCCGTGGACAGGGTCGGATGAAAAACTGTTTTTT.